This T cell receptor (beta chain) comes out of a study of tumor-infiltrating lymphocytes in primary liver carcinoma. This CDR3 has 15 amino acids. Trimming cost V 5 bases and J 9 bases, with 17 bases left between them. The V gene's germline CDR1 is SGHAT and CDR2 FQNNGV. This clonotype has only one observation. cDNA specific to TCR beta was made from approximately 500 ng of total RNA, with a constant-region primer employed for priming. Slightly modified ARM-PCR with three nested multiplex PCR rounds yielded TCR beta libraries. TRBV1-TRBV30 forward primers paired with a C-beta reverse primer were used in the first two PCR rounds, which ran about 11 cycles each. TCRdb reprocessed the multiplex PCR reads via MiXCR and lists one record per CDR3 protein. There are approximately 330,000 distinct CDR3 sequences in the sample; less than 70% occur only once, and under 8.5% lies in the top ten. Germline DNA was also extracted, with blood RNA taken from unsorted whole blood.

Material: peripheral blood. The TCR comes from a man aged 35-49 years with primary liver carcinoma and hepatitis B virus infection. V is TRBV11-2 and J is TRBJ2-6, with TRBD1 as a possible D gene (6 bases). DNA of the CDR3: TGTGCCAGCAGCACCAGGGGCTCTGGGAACAACGTCCTGACTTTC. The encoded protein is CASSTRGSGNNVLTF.